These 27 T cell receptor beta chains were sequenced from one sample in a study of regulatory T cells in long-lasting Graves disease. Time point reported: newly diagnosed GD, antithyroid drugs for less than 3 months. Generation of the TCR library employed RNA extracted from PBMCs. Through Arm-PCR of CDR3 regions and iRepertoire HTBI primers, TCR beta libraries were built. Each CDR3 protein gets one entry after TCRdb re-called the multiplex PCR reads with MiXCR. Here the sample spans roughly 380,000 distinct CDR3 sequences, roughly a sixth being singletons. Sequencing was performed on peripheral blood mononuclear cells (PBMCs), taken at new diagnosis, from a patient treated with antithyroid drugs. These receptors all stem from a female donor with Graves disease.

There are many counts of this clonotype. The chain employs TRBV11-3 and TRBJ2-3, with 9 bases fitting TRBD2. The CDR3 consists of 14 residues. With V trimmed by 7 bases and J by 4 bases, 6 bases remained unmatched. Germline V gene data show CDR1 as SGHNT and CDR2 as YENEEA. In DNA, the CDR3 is TGTGCCAGCAAGCGGGAGGCGGAAGCAGATACGCAGTATTTT. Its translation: CASKREAEADTQYF.

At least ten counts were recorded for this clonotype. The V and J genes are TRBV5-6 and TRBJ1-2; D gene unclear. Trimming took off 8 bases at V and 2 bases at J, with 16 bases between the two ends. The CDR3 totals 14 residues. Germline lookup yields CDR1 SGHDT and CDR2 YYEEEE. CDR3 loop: CASLTSRTNYGYTF. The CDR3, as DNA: TGTGCCAGTTTGACGTCCAGGACGAACTATGGCTACACCTTC.

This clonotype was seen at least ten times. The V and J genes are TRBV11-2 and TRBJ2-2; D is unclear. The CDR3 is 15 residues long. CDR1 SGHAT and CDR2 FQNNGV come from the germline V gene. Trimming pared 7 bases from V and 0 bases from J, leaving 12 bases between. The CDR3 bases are TGTGCCAGCACCCTTGGTCAGACGAACACCGGGGAGCTGTTTTTT. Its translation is CASTLGQTNTGELFF.

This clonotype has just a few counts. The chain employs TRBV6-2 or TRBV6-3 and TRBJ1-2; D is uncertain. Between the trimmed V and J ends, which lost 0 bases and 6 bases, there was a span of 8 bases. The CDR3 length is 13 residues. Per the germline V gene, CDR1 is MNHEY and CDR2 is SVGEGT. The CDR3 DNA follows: TGTGCCAGCAGTTACTCGGCAGCTAATGGCTACACCTTC. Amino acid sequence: CASSYSAANGYTF.

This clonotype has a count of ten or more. The CDR3 region is CASSLGQTEQFF. As DNA, the CDR3 is TGTGCCAGCAGCTTAGGCCAGACTGAGCAGTTCTTC. This chain links TRBV7-2 with TRBJ2-1; D is ambiguous. The CDR3 loop spans 12 amino acids. Trimming removed 1 base at V and 9 bases at J, with 7 bases between. In germline, CDR1 is SGHTA, CDR2 FQGNSA.

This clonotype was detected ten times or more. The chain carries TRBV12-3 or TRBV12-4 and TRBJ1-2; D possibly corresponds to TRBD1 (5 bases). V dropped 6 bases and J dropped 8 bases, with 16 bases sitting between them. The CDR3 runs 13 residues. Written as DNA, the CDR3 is TGTGCCAGCAGGGGAGGGACCCTCTGGGGCTACACCTTC. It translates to CASRGGTLWGYTF.

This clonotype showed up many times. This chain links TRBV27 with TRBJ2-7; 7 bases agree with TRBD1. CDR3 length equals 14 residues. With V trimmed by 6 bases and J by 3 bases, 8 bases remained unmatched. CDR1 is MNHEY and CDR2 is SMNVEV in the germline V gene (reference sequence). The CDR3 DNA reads TGTGCCAGCAGGCAGGGGGAGTGGGGCTACGAGCAGTACTTC. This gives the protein CASRQGEWGYEQYF.

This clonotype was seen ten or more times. As DNA, the CDR3 is TGTGCCAGCCAAACGGGGCTAGGCAATCAGCCCCAGCATTTT. It translates to CASQTGLGNQPQHF. V usage is TRBV6-1 and J usage is TRBJ1-5, with D perhaps matching TRBD1 (5 bases). Trimming took 8 bases from V and 2 from J, leaving 13 bases between them. Germline V gives CDR1 MNHNS, CDR2 SASEGT. The CDR3 sequence is 14 residues long.

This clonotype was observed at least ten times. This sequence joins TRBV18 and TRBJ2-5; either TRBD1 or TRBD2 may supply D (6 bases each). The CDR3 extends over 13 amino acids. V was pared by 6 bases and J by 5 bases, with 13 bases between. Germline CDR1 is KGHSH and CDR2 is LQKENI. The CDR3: CASSRGRGETQYF. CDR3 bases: TGTGCCAGCTCTCGGGGGCGCGGGGAGACCCAGTACTTC.

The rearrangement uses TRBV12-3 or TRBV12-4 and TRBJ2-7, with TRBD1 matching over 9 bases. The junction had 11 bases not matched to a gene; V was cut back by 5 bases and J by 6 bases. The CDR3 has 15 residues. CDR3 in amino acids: CASSMGQGKESEQYF. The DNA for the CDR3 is TGTGCCAGCAGTATGGGACAGGGTAAAGAAAGCGAGCAGTACTTC.

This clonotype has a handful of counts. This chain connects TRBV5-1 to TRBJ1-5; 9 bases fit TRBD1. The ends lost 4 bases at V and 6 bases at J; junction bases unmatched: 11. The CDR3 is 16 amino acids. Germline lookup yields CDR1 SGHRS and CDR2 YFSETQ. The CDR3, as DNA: TGCGCCAGCAGCCCGGGGACAGGGACTGGAGGTCAGCCCCAGCATTTT. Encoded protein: CASSPGTGTGGQPQHF.

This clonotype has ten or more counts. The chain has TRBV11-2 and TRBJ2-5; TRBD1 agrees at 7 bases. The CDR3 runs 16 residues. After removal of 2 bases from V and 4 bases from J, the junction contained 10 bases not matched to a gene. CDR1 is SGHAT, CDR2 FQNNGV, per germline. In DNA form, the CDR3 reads TGTGCCAGCAGCTTATCACAGGGGTTTATAGGAGAGACCCAGTACTTC. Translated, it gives CASSLSQGFIGETQYF.

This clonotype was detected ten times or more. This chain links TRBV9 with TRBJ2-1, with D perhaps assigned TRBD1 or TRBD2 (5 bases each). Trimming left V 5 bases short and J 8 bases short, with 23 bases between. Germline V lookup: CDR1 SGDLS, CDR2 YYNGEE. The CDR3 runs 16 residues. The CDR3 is CASSDPRVGLGDEQFF. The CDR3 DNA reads TGTGCCAGCAGTGATCCACGAGTAGGGCTGGGGGATGAGCAGTTCTTC. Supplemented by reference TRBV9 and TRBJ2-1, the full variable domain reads DSGVTQTPKHLITATGQRVTLRCSPRSGDLSVYWYQQSLDQGLQFLIQYYNGEERAKGNILERFSAQQFPDLHSELNLSSLELGDSALYFCASSDPRVGLGDEQFFGPGTRLTVL.

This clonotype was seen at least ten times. CDR3 sequence: CASSPYSGRARDTQYF. The CDR3 DNA sequence: TGTGCCAGCAGCCCATATAGCGGGAGGGCCAGAGATACGCAGTATTTT. V usage is TRBV3-1 and J usage is TRBJ2-3; 11 bases match TRBD2. The CDR3 totals 16 residues. The J segment lost 5 bases and the V segment lost 4 bases, leaving 8 bases of the junction unmatched. Germline V lookup: CDR1 LGHDT, CDR2 YNNKEL (reference sequence).

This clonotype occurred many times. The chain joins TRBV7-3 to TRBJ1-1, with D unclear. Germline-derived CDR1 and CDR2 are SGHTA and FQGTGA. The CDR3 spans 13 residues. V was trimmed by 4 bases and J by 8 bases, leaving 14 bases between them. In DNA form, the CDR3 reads TGTGCCAGCAGCTCTAATCAGCGCGCCGAAGCTTTCTTT. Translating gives CASSSNQRAEAFF. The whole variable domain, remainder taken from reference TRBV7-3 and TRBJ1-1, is GAGVSQTPSNKVTEKGKYVELRCDPISGHTALYWYRQSLGQGPEFLIYFQGTGAADDSGLPNDRFFAVRPEGSVSTLKIQRTERGDSAVYLCASSSNQRAEAFFGQGTRLTVV.

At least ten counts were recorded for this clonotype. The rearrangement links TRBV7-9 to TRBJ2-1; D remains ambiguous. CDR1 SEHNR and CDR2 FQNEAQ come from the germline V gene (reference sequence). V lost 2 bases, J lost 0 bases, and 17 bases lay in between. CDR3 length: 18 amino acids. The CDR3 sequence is CASSLTFQASHSYNEQFF. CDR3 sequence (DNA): TGTGCCAGCAGCTTAACGTTCCAGGCCAGTCACTCCTACAATGAGCAGTTCTTC.

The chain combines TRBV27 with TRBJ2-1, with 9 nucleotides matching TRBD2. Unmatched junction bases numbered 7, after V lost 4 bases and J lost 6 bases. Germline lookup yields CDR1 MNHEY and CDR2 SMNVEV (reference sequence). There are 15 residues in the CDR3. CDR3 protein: CASSSLRGRANEQFF. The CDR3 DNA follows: TGTGCCAGCAGTTCCCTCCGCGGGAGGGCCAATGAGCAGTTCTTC.

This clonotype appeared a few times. The CDR3 coding sequence is TGTGCCAGCAGCTTAGCAGGTTTTAAAAACATTCAGTACTTC. Encoded protein: CASSLAGFKNIQYF. V gene TRBV7-9 combines with J gene TRBJ2-4; D unresolved. Germline lookup yields CDR1 SEHNR and CDR2 FQNEAQ (reference sequence). Trimming shortened V by 0 bases and J by 4 bases, and 7 bases separated the two germline ends. This CDR3 comprises 14 residues.

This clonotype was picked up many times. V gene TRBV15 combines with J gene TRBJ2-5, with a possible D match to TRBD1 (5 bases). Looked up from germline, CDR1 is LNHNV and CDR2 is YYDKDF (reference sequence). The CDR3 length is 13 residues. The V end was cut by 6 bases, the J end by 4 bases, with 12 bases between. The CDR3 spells CATSPSGAETQYF. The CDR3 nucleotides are TGTGCCACCAGTCCGAGTGGGGCAGAGACCCAGTACTTC.

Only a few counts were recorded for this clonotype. CDR3 amino acids: CASSLSVQVGGELFF. The CDR3 coding sequence is TGTGCCAGCAGCTTATCGGTACAGGTGGGCGGGGAGCTGTTTTTT. This chain uses TRBV7-2 with TRBJ2-2; perhaps TRBD1 as D (5 bases). The germline V gene encodes CDR1 SGHTA and CDR2 FQGNSA. This CDR3 is built from 15 residues. V lost 2 bases and J 7 bases, leaving 14 bases between the germline ends.

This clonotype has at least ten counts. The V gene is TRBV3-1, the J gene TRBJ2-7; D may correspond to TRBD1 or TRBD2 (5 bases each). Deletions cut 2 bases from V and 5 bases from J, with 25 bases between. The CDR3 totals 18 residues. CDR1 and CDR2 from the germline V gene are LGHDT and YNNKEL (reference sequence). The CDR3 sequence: CASSQLGDPGPQHNEQYF. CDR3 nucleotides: TGTGCCAGCAGCCAACTAGGGGACCCAGGGCCCCAGCACAACGAGCAGTACTTC.

The CDR3 DNA reads as TGTGCCAGCAGCCAAGATTTACTAGCGGGGTACAATGAGCAGTTCTTC. It encodes CASSQDLLAGYNEQFF. The V call is TRBV3-1, the J call TRBJ2-1, with 10 bases aligning to TRBD2. The CDR3 spans 16 residues. V lost 0 bases, J lost 4 bases, and 3 bases stayed unmatched. CDR1 LGHDT and CDR2 YNNKEL come from the germline V gene (reference sequence).

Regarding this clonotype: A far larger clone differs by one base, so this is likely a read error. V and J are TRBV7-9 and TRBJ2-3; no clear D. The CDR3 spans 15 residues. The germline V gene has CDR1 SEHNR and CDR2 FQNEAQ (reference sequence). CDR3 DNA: TGTGTCAGCAGCACTGACCAATTCCCCACAGATACGCAGTATTTT. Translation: CVSSTDQFPTDTQYF.

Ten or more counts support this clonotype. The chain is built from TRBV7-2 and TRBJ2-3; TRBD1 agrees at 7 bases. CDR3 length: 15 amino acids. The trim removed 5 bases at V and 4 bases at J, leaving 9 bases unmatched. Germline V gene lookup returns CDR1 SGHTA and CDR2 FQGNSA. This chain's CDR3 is CASSLRQGRPDTQYF. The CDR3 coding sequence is TGTGCCAGCAGCCTACGACAGGGTAGACCAGATACGCAGTATTTT.

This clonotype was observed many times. CDR3: CASSQGAPVTSGHGNEQFF. The CDR3 nucleotides are TGCGCCAGCAGCCAAGGGGCCCCCGTGACTAGCGGGCATGGGAATGAGCAGTTCTTC. This rearrangement joins TRBV4-1 to TRBJ2-1; TRBD2 aligns across 10 bases. The germline gives CDR1 MGHRA, CDR2 YSYEKL. The CDR3 spans 19 residues. Germline trimming cut 1 base from V and 7 bases from J; bases unmatched to any gene: 16.

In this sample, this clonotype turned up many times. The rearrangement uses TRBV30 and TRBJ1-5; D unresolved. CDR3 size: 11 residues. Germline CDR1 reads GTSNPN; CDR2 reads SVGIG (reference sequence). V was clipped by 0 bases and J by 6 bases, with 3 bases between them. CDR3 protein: CAWSVGQPQHF. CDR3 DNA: TGTGCCTGGAGTGTCGGTCAGCCCCAGCATTTT. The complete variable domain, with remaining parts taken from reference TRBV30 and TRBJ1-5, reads SQTIHQWPATLVQPVGSPLSLECTVEGTSNPNLYWYRQAAGRGLQLLFYSVGIGQISSEVPQNLSASRPQDRQFILSSKKLLLSDSGFYLCAWSVGQPQHFGDGTRLSIL.

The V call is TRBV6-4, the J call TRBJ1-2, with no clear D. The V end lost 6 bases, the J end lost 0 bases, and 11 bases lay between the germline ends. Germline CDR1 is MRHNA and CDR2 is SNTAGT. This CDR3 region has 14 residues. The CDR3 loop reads CASRSGGTNYGYTF. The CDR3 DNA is TGTGCCAGCAGATCGGGAGGAACTAACTATGGCTACACCTTC.